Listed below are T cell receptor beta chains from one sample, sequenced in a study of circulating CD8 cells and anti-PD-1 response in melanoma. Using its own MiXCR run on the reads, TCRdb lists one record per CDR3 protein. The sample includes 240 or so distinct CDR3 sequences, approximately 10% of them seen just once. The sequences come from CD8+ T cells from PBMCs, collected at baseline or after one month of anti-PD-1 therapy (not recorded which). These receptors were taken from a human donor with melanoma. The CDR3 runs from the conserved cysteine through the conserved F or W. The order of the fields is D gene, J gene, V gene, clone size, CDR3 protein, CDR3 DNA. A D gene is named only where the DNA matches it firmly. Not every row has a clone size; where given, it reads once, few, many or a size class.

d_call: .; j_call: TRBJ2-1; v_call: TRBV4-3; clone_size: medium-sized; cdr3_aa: CASRDSGLPYNEQFF; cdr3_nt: TGCGCCAGCCGGGATTCGGGCCTCCCATACAATGAGCAGTTCTTC
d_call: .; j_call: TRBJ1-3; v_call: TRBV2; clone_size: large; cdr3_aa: CASSEGLNSGNTIYF; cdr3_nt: TGTGCCAGCAGTGAAGGACTGAACTCTGGAAACACCATATATTTT
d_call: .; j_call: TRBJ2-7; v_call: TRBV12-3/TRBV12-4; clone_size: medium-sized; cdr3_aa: CASSSGVRIYEQYF; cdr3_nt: TGTGCCAGCAGTTCGGGGGTCAGGATCTACGAGCAGTACTTC
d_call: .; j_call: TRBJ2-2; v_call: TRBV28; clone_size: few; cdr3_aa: CASSFPTDMNTGELFF; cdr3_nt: TGTGCCAGCAGTTTCCCCACGGACATGAACACCGGGGAGCTGTTTTTT
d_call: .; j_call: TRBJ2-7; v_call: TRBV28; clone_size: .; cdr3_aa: CVSRSGFGGLYELYF; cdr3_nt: TGTGTCAGCAGATCCGGATTTGGGGGGCTCTACGAGCTGTACTTC
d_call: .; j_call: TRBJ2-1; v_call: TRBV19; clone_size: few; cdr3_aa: CASSDYNEQFF; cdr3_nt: TGTGCCAGTAGTGACTACAATGAGCAGTTCTTC
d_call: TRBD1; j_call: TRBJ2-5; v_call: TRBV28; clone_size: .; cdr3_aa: CASSPTGGLDQETQYF; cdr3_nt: TGTGCCAGCAGCCCGACAGGGGGCTTGGACCAAGAGACCCAGTACTTC
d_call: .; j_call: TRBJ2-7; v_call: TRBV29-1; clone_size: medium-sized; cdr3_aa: CSVKTDYYEQYF; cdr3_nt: TGCAGTGTTAAGACTGACTACTACGAGCAGTACTTC
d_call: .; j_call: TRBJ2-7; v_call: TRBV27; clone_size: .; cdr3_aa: CASSSGQTYEQYF; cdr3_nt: TGTGCCAGCAGCAGCGGACAGACCTACGAGCAGTACTTC
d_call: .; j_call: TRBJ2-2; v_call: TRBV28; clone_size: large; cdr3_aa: CASSSPFSTNTGELFF; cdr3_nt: TGTGCCAGCAGTTCCCCCTTCTCAACGAACACCGGGGAGCTGTTTTTT
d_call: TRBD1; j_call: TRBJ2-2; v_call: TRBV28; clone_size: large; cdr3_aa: CASSFPGQGHTGELFF; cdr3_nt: TGTGCCAGCAGTTTCCCGGGACAGGGTCACACCGGGGAGCTGTTTTTT
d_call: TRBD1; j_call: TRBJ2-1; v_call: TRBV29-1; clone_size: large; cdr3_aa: CSVTGVVNEQFF; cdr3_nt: TGCAGCGTTACAGGGGTTGTGAATGAGCAGTTCTTC
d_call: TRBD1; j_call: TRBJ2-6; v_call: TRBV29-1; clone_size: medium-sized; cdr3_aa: CSATDRGRFPMSGANVLTF; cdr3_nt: TGCAGTGCTACGGACAGGGGGCGATTTCCTATGTCTGGGGCCAACGTCCTGACTTTC
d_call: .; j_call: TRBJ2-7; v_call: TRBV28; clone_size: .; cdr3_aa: CASSPTPKPNRITMDF; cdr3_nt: TGTGCCAGCAGCCCTACCCCCAAACCTAACAGGATTACTATGGACTTC
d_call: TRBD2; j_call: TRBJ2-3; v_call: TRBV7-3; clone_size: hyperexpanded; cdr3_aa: CASSRLALSADTQYF; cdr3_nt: TGTGCCAGCAGCCGACTAGCGCTTTCAGCAGATACGCAGTATTTT
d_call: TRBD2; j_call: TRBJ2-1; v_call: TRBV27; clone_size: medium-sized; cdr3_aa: CASSLEWASGEGNEQFF; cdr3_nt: TGTGCCAGCAGTTTAGAATGGGCTAGCGGGGAAGGTAATGAGCAGTTCTTC
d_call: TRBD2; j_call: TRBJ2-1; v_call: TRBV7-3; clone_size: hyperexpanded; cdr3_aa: CASSRLAGGTDEQFF; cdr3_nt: TGTGCCAGCAGCCGACTAGCGGGAGGTACAGATGAGCAGTTCTTC
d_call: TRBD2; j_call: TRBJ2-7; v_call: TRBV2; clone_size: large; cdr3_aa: CASSESPGSGSSYEQYF; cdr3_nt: TGTGCCAGCAGTGAATCCCCAGGTAGCGGGAGCTCCTACGAGCAGTACTTC
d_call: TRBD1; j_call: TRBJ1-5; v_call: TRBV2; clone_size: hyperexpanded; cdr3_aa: CASREGTGGFQPQHF; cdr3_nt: TGTGCCAGCAGGGAAGGGACAGGGGGCTTTCAGCCCCAGCATTTT
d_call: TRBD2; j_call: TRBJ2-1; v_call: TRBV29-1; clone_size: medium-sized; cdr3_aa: CSVEAGAGGQHEQFF; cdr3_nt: TGCAGCGTTGAAGCGGGTGCGGGAGGGCAACATGAGCAGTTCTTC
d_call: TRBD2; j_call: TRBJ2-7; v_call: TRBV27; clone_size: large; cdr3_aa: CASSLAGGAYEQYF; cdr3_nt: TGTGCCAGCAGTCTAGCGGGAGGGGCCTACGAGCAGTACTTC
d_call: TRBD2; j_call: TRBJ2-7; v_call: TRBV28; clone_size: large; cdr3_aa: CASRPSGASSYEQYF; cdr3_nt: TGTGCCAGCAGGCCTAGCGGGGCGAGCTCCTACGAGCAGTACTTC
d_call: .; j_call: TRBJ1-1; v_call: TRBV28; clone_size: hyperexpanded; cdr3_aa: CASTLRGYYPEAFF; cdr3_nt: TGTGCCAGCACGCTTCGGGGGTACTACCCTGAAGCTTTCTTT
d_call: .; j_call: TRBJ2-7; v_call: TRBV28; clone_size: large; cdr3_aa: CASSLFGFRTSEQYF; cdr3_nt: TGTGCCAGCAGTTTATTCGGGTTCAGAACGAGTGAGCAGTACTTC